The T cell receptor (beta chain) under discussion was sequenced for a study of cytotoxic CD8 clonotypes in ibrutinib-treated CLL. Study-wide context: Response was recorded as partial in 24 patients and complete in 2; at median around 68 months, around 14 remained remitted and about 12 had progressed. The taking of response samples occurred after a median about 12 months of treatment, with a range of 6 to 36.

Target depth was 1 in 200,000 to 1 in 1 million T cells, about 10x per clonotype. Assay used: immunoSEQ multiplex PCR; TCRdb lists only in-frame clones, some missing. Of approximately 25,000 clones listed, 55% to 70% were seen once; the top ten hold roughly half. Remarks on this clone: Its specificity is unknown.

The CDR3 runs to 13 residues. Between the trimmed V and J ends, which lost 5 bases and 4 bases, there was a span of 12 bases. Germline values: CDR1 SGHVS, CDR2 FNYEAQ. Regarding the study as a whole: Clonality was elevated at ibrutinib response and had returned toward baseline at progression.

The chain combines TRBV7-6 with TRBJ2-7; possible D gene TRBD1, 6 bases. The source of this sequence is a human donor with chronic lymphocytic leukemia. This material consisted of PBMCs, taken at disease progression, from a patient treated with ibrutinib. In nucleotides, the CDR3 is TGTGCCAGCAGCCCTATACAGGGATACGAGCAGTACTTC. Residues: CASSPIQGYEQYF.